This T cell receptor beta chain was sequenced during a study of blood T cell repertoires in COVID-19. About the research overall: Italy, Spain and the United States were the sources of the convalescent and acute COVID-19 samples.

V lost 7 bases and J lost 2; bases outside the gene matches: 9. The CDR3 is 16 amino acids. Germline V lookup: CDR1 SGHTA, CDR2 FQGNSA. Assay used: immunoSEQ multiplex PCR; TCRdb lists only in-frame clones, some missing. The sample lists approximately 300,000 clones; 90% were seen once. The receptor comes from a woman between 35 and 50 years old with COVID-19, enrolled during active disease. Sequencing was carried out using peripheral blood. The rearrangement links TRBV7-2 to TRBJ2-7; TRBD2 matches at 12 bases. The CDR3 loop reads CASNPVGLAGPYEQYF. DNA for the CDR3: TGTGCCAGCAACCCGGTCGGACTAGCGGGGCCCTACGAGCAGTACTTC.